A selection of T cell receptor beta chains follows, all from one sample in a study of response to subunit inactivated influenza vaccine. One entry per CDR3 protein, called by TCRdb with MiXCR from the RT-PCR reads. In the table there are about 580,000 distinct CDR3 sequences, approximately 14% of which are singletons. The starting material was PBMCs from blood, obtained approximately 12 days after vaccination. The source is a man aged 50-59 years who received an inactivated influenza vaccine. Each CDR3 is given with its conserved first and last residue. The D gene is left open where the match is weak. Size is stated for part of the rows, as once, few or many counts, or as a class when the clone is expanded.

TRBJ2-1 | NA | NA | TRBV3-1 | CASSQGLTSPEQFF | TGTGCCAGCAGCCAAGGCCTCACTAGCCCTGAGCAGTTCTTC
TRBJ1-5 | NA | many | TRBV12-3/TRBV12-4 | CASSLGWGSGNQPQHF | TGTGCCAGCAGCCTGGGGTGGGGATCGGGCAATCAGCCCCAGCATTTT
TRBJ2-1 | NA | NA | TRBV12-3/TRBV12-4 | CAISGLRPNEQFF | TGTGCCATCTCGGGACTCCGCCCAAATGAGCAGTTCTTC
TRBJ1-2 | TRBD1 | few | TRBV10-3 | CAIRTGEKYGYTF | TGTGCCATCAGGACAGGGGAAAAGTATGGCTACACCTTC
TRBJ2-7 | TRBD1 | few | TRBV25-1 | CASRGPGQGTEQYF | TGTGCCAGCAGAGGGCCGGGACAGGGGACCGAGCAGTACTTC
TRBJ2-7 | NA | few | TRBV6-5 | CASSYSGDTYEQYF | TGTGCCAGCAGTTACTCGGGGGATACCTACGAGCAGTACTTC
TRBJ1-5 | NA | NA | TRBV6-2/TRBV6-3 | CASSPQGISNQPQHF | TGTGCCAGCAGTCCACAGGGAATTAGCAATCAGCCCCAGCATTTT
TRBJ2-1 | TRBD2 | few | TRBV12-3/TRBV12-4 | CASSFLGEGYEQFF | TGTGCCAGCAGTTTTCTTGGGGAGGGTTATGAGCAGTTCTTC
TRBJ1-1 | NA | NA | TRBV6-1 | CASTRDNMNTEAFF | TGTGCCAGCACTCGGGACAATATGAACACTGAAGCTTTCTTT
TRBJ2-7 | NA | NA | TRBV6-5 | CASSQIRGTQYF | TGTGCCAGCAGCCAAATACGGGGTACGCAGTACTTC
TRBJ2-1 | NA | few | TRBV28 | CASSFQKGTRDNEQFF | TGTGCCAGCAGTTTCCAGAAGGGGACACGCGACAATGAGCAGTTCTTC
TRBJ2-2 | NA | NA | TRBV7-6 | CASSLRPAAPDTGELFF | TGTGCCAGCAGCTTAAGGCCCGCCGCCCCGGACACCGGGGAGCTGTTTTTT
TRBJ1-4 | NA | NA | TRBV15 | CATGGGTNEKLFF | TGTGCCACCGGGGGGGGAACTAATGAAAAACTGTTTTTT
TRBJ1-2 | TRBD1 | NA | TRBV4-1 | CASSQDGTGGHYGYTF | TGCGCCAGCAGCCAAGATGGAACAGGGGGACACTATGGCTACACCTTC
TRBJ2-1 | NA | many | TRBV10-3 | CAISESTGRDPYNEQFF | TGTGCCATCAGTGAGTCGACAGGGCGGGACCCCTACAATGAGCAGTTCTTC
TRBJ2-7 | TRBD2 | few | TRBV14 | CASSQDYSTGGIFYEQYF | TGTGCCAGCAGCCAAGATTATTCTACCGGGGGGATATTCTACGAGCAGTACTTC
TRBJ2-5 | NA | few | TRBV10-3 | CAIGGDRTETQYF | TGTGCCATCGGGGGAGATCGAACGGAGACCCAGTACTTC
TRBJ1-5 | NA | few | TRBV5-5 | CASSLDSFGNQPQHF | TGTGCCAGCAGCTTGGACTCATTTGGCAATCAGCCCCAGCATTTT
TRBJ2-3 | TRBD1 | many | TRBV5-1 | CASSRTGMPDTQYF | TGCGCCAGCAGCCGGACAGGGATGCCAGATACGCAGTATTTT
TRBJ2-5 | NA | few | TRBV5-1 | CASNSDGLKEETQYF | TGCGCCAGCAACTCCGACGGACTAAAGGAAGAGACCCAGTACTTC
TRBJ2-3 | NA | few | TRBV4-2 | CASSQALAGRDTQYF | TGTGCCAGCAGCCAAGCGTTGGCCGGGCGGGATACGCAGTATTTT
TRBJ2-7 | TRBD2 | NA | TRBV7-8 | CASSWTSGGGEQYF | TGTGCCAGCAGCTGGACTAGCGGGGGTGGAGAGCAGTACTTC
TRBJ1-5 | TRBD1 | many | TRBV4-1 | CASSQGQGGQPQHF | TGCGCCAGCAGCCAAGGGCAGGGGGGTCAGCCCCAGCATTTT
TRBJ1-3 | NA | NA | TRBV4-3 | CASSQEGPGNTIYF | TGCGCCAGCAGCCAAGAGGGCCCTGGAAACACCATATATTTT
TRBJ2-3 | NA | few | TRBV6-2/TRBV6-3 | CASSYGVDTQYF | TGTGCCAGCAGTTACGGGGTAGATACGCAGTATTTT
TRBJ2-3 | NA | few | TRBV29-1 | CSVEGRVTDTQYF | TGCAGCGTTGAAGGCAGGGTCACAGATACGCAGTATTTT
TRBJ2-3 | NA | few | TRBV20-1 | CSARDWSVTDTQYF | TGCAGTGCTAGAGATTGGAGCGTCACAGATACGCAGTATTTT
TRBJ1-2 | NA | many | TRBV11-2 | CASSSAPDYGYTF | TGTGCCAGCAGCTCAGCTCCAGACTATGGCTACACCTTC
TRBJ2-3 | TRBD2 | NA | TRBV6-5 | CASSYGASGGRTDTQYF | TGTGCCAGCAGTTACGGCGCTTCCGGCGGGAGGACAGATACGCAGTATTTT
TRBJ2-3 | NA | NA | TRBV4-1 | CASSHGDISTDTQYF | TGCGCCAGCAGCCATGGGGACATTAGCACAGATACGCAGTATTTT
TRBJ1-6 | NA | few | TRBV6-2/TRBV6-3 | CASKTQDSYNSPLHF | TGTGCCAGCAAAACGCAGGACTCCTATAATTCACCCCTCCACTTT
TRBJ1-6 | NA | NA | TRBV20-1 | CSARKLTRGYNSPLHF | TGCAGTGCTCGTAAACTAACCCGAGGGTATAATTCACCCCTCCACTTT
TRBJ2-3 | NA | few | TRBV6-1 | CASRWTALSTDTQYF | TGTGCCAGCAGGTGGACAGCCTTAAGCACAGATACGCAGTATTTT
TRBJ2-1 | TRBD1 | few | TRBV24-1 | CATRGDRAHNEQFF | TGTGCCACCAGGGGGGACAGGGCCCACAATGAGCAGTTCTTC
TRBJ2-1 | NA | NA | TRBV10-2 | CASTWGAAYNEQFF | TGCGCCAGCACTTGGGGGGCCGCCTACAATGAGCAGTTCTTC
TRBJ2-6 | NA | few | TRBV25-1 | CASSEYTGMSGANVLTF | TGTGCCAGCAGTGAATATACGGGTATGTCTGGGGCCAACGTCCTGACTTTC
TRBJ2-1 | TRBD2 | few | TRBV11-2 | CASSFGSSGTYNEQFF | TGTGCCAGCAGCTTCGGATCTAGCGGGACCTACAATGAGCAGTTCTTC
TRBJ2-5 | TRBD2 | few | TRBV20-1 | CSARGTSVLETQYF | TGCAGTGCTAGAGGGACTAGCGTTTTGGAGACCCAGTACTTC
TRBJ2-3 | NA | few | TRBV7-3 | CASSLNSPGRIPGDTQYF | TGTGCCAGCAGCTTAAATTCCCCGGGGAGGATTCCCGGAGATACGCAGTATTTT
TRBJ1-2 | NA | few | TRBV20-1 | CSAFDAYYGYTF | TGCAGTGCCTTCGACGCCTACTATGGCTACACCTTC
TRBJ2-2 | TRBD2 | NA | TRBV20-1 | CSASALGGNTGELFF | TGCAGTGCTAGTGCCCTGGGAGGGAATACCGGGGAGCTGTTTTTT
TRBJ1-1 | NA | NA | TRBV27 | CASSLSTPGYTEAFF | TGTGCCAGCAGTTTATCGACCCCAGGATACACTGAAGCTTTCTTT
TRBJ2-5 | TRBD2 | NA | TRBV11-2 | CASSRGLPDHTIQETQYF | TGTGCCAGCAGCAGGGGACTACCCGATCATACGATTCAAGAGACCCAGTACTTC
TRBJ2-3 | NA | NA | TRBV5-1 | CASSLAPRGGTDTQYF | TGCGCCAGCAGCTTGGCCCCCAGGGGTGGCACAGATACGCAGTATTTT
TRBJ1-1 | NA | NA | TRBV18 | CASSPRTQNTEAFF | TGTGCCAGCTCACCTAGGACACAAAACACTGAAGCTTTCTTT
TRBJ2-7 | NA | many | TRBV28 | CASSLWSARYF | TGTGCCAGCAGTTTATGGTCTGCAAGGTACTTC
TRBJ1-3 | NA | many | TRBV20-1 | CSASTAGAGNTIYF | TGCAGTGCTAGTACGGCAGGGGCTGGAAACACCATATATTTT
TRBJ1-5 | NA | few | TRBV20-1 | CSATQGSNQPQHF | TGCAGTGCTACCCAGGGTAGCAATCAGCCCCAGCATTTT
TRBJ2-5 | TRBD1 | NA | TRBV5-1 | CASSLRTGGPQETQYF | TGCGCCAGCAGCCTCAGGACAGGGGGACCCCAAGAGACCCAGTACTTC
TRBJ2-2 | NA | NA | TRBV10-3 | CAISAHLAKGTGELFF | TGTGCCATCAGTGCCCACCTAGCAAAGGGCACCGGGGAGCTGTTTTTT
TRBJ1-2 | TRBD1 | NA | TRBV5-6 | CASSWGQGEDGYTF | TGTGCCAGCAGCTGGGGACAGGGGGAGGATGGCTACACCTTC
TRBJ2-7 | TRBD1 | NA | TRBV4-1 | CASSQVVRRTGPYEQYF | TGCGCCAGCAGCCAAGTGGTCCGCCGGACAGGGCCCTACGAGCAGTACTTC
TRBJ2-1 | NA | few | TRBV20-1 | CSARFPGLGEQFF | TGCAGTGCTAGGTTCCCGGGGTTGGGTGAGCAGTTCTTC
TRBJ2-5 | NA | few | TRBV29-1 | CSARDSGLRKETQYF | TGCAGCGCTAGGGACTCGGGTCTTAGGAAGGAGACCCAGTACTTC
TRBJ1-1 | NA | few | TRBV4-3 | CASSQVGRGGTEAFF | TGCGCCAGCAGCCAAGTGGGCAGGGGAGGCACTGAAGCTTTCTTT
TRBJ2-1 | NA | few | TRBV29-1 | CSVDPTDF | TGCAGCGTTGATCCTACAGATTTC
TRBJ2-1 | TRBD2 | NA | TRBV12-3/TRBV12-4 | CASIRGLAGTVEQFF | TGTGCCAGCATTAGAGGACTAGCGGGCACTGTTGAGCAGTTCTTC
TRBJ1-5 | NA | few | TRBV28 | CASSLLGAGQRQHF | TGTGCCAGCAGTTTATTAGGGGCGGGTCAGCGCCAGCATTTT
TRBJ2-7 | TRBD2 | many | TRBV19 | CASSRTSGGTYEQYF | TGTGCCAGTAGCCGAACTAGCGGGGGGACCTACGAGCAGTACTTC